Following are 16 T cell receptor beta chains from one sample sequenced in a study of T cells in localized non-small cell lung cancer. Profiling relied on immunoSEQ multiplex PCR, and the TCRdb table lists in-frame clones only, not all of them. The sample yields 30,000 or so clones, roughly nine tenths seen once. Sample: peripheral blood, taken before any cancer treatment. The receptor set was obtained from a woman between 35 and 70 years old with stage I lung adenocarcinoma.

The chain recombines TRBV30 with TRBJ1-2; no clear D gene. Germline V gives CDR1 GTSNPN, CDR2 SVGIG (reference sequence). CDR3 length equals 11 residues. Trimming stripped 5 bases from V and 1 base from J, with 5 bases between. As DNA, the CDR3 is TGTGCCTGGGCGCATAACTATGGCTACACCTTC. Translating gives CAWAHNYGYTF.

This chain connects TRBV30 to TRBJ2-3; D is uncertain. The CDR3 totals 14 residues. V was trimmed by 0 bases and J by 6 bases, leaving 13 bases between them. Per the germline V gene, CDR1 is GTSNPN and CDR2 is SVGIG (reference sequence). The CDR3 loop reads CAWSVTGARDTQYF. CDR3 coding DNA: TGTGCCTGGAGTGTAACGGGTGCTCGTGATACGCAGTATTTT. Using reference TRBV30 and TRBJ2-3 for the parts outside the CDR3, the full variable domain is SQTIHQWPATLVQPVGSPLSLECTVEGTSNPNLYWYRQAAGRGLQLLFYSVGIGQISSEVPQNLSASRPQDRQFILSSKKLLLSDSGFYLCAWSVTGARDTQYFGPGTRLTVL.

The CDR3, as DNA: TGTGCCAGCAGACTAGGGGGAGGACTCGCTAACTATGGCTACACCTTC. The encoded protein is CASRLGGGLANYGYTF. The chain joins TRBV5-6 to TRBJ1-2; D may be TRBD1 (6 bases). Germline CDR1 is SGHDT and CDR2 is YYEEEE. V lost 5 bases and J lost 0, with 17 bases in between. CDR3 size: 16 residues.

The chain links TRBV28 to TRBJ2-3, with D perhaps TRBD2 (6 bases). Trimming stripped 7 bases from V and 6 bases from J, with 11 bases between. This CDR3 is built from 12 residues. Per the germline V gene, CDR1 is MDHEN and CDR2 is SYDVKM. CDR3 in amino acids: CASNVAADTQYF. Here the CDR3 DNA reads TGTGCCAGCAACGTAGCGGCGGATACGCAGTATTTT. Complete variable domain (other parts from reference TRBV28 and TRBJ2-3): DVKVTQSSRYLVKRTGEKVFLECVQDMDHENMFWYRQDPGLGLRLIYFSYDVKMKEKGDIPEGYSVSREKKERFSLILESASTNQTSMYLCASNVAADTQYFGPGTRLTVL.

The chain has TRBV19 and TRBJ1-5; TRBD1 aligns across 10 bases. Losses at the gene ends were 7 bases for V and 6 bases for J; bases not matched to a gene: 12. The CDR3 contains 16 residues. Germline CDR1 LNHDA, CDR2 SQIVND (reference sequence). CDR3 in amino acids: CASNPSRQGASQPQHF. CDR3 nucleotides: TGTGCCAGTAACCCATCGAGACAGGGGGCAAGTCAGCCCCAGCATTTT.

The chain recombines TRBV7-6 with TRBJ2-7; a weak D match, TRBD1 (5 bases). This CDR3 comprises 14 residues. The germline V gene encodes CDR1 SGHVS and CDR2 FNYEAQ. Trimming pared 5 bases from V and 3 bases from J, leaving 14 bases between. CDR3 in amino acids: CASSLKSGFYEQYF. The CDR3 nucleotides are TGTGCCAGCAGCCTTAAATCAGGGTTCTACGAGCAGTACTTC.

The chain links TRBV28 to TRBJ2-7; D perhaps matches TRBD1 (6 bases). CDR1 is MDHEN, CDR2 SYDVKM, per germline. The ends were cut back, 8 bases at V and 3 bases at J, with 23 bases in the middle. The length of the CDR3 is 16 residues. For the CDR3, the DNA is TGTGCCAGCGGAGTTACGGGCCGAGGGGGTGGCTACGAGCAGTACTTC. As protein: CASGVTGRGGGYEQYF.

In this sample, this clone is large. V usage is TRBV6-1 and J usage is TRBJ2-6; D perhaps matches TRBD1 (7 bases). The CDR3 runs 18 residues. Trimming took 4 bases from V and 0 from J, leaving 16 bases between them. From germline, CDR1 is MNHNS and CDR2 SASEGT. Here the CDR3 reads CASSGRGTASSGANVLTF. CDR3 in DNA: TGTGCCAGCAGTGGCCGGGGGACAGCCTCCTCTGGGGCCAACGTCCTGACTTTC.

The V gene is TRBV6-5, the J gene TRBJ2-7, with D perhaps matching TRBD2 (6 bases). The CDR3 is 14 amino acids. V was clipped by 0 bases and J by 3 bases, with 9 bases between them. Looked up from germline, CDR1 is MNHEY and CDR2 is SVGAGI. CDR3 nucleotides: TGTGCCAGCAGTTACTCGACGGGGGTCTACGAGCAGTACTTC. This codes for CASSYSTGVYEQYF.

The chain recombines TRBV29-1 with TRBJ2-7; the D call may be TRBD1 or TRBD2 (5 bases each). This CDR3 region has 13 residues. The germline V and J ends were trimmed by 7 bases and 2 bases, with 15 bases remaining between them. The germline V gene has CDR1 SQVTM and CDR2 ANQGSEA. CDR3 protein: CSALDGTAYEQYF. CDR3 coding DNA: TGCAGCGCCCTAGACGGGACGGCCTACGAGCAGTACTTC.

This rearrangement joins TRBV7-3 to TRBJ2-2; D is undetermined. The CDR3 contains 13 residues. Germline V lookup: CDR1 SGHTA, CDR2 FQGTGA. V lost 2 bases and J lost 6, with 7 bases in between. The CDR3 protein is CASSLVGAGELFF. CDR3 bases: TGTGCCAGCAGCTTAGTTGGGGCCGGGGAGCTGTTTTTT.

The rearrangement links TRBV27 to TRBJ1-6; no firm D call. Germline CDR1 and CDR2: MNHEY and SMNVEV (reference sequence). There are 13 residues in the CDR3. Trimming pared 6 bases from V and 8 bases from J, leaving 11 bases between. The CDR3, as DNA: TGTGCCAGCAGCCAAGACCCATATTCACCCCTCCACTTT. Translation: CASSQDPYSPLHF.

The J gene is TRBJ1-2, the V gene TRBV7-9; D is uncertain. CDR1 and CDR2 (germline): SEHNR, FQNEAQ (reference sequence). Trimming took off 0 bases at V and 5 bases at J, with 16 bases between the two ends. The CDR3 is 16 amino acids. DNA of the CDR3: TGTGCCAGCAGCTTAGCGTGGAGGAGTTTTAGGTATGGCTACACCTTC. Protein sequence: CASSLAWRSFRYGYTF.

The gene calls are TRBV9 and TRBJ2-5, with 14 bases lining up with TRBD2. V lost 3 bases, J lost 2 bases, and 9 bases stayed unmatched. This CDR3 has 18 amino acids. The germline V gene encodes CDR1 SGDLS and CDR2 YYNGEE. CDR3 in amino acids: CASSALTSGGATQETQYF. Here the CDR3 DNA reads TGTGCCAGCAGCGCCCTGACTAGCGGGGGGGCCACACAAGAGACCCAGTACTTC.

The chain combines TRBV28 with TRBJ1-1; D not certain. The CDR3 has 11 amino acids. Germline V lookup: CDR1 MDHEN, CDR2 SYDVKM. V was clipped by 5 bases and J by 7 bases, with 8 bases between them. Here the CDR3 DNA reads TGTGCCAGCAGTCGTCAGTTTGAAGCTTTCTTT. It is translated as CASSRQFEAFF.

The chain carries TRBV28 and TRBJ1-1; D ambiguous. Germline V gene data show CDR1 as MDHEN and CDR2 as SYDVKM. The ends were cut back, 1 base at V and 0 bases at J, with 9 bases in the middle. There are 15 residues in the CDR3. The CDR3: CASSLYATLNTEAFF. In nucleotides, the CDR3 is TGTGCCAGCAGTTTATATGCGACACTGAACACTGAAGCTTTCTTT.